A selection of T cell receptor beta chains follows, all from one sample in a study of T cells in Graves' hyperthyroidism and ophthalmopathy. TCRdb processed the multiplex PCR reads anew with MiXCR; each CDR3 protein has one entry. The table records 450,000 to 650,000 distinct CDR3 sequences, about 15% of them present only once. The sample consisted of blood. These receptors were collected from a young woman with Graves' ophthalmopathy. Both conserved end residues are part of each CDR3. A D gene is named only where the DNA matches it firmly. Clone size is given for some rows only: seen once, a few or many times, or a class if the clone is expanded.

>TRBV7-2|TRBD2|many|TRBJ2-7
CASSLVVAGGGEQYF
TGTGCCAGCAGCTTAGTGGTAGCGGGAGGTGGCGAGCAGTACTTC
>TRBV9|TRBD1|many|TRBJ1-1
CASSIGQGANTEAFF
TGTGCCAGCAGCATAGGACAGGGGGCGAACACTGAAGCTTTCTTT
>TRBV6-1|TRBD1|many|TRBJ2-7
CASSGQGLGYEQYF
TGTGCCAGCAGTGGACAGGGCCTAGGCTACGAGCAGTACTTC
>TRBV12-3/TRBV12-4|NA|NA|TRBJ1-6
CASTLTGVNSPLHF
TGTGCCAGCACCCTCACTGGGGTGAATTCACCCCTCCACTTT
>TRBV12-5|TRBD2|few|TRBJ2-2
CASGLVIAGDFTGELFF
TGTGCTAGTGGTTTGGTAATCGCGGGAGATTTCACCGGGGAGCTGTTTTTT
>TRBV27|NA|many|TRBJ1-1
CASSLLYLTGNTEAFF
TGTGCCAGCAGTCTCCTTTATCTGACAGGGAACACTGAAGCTTTCTTT
>TRBV4-2|NA|NA|TRBJ1-6
CASSQANRVESPLHF
TGTGCCAGCAGCCAAGCGAACAGGGTGGAGTCACCCCTCCACTTT
>TRBV30|NA|many|TRBJ1-3
CASPGAGSGNTIYF
TGTGCCAGCCCCGGGGCAGGCTCTGGAAACACCATATATTTT
>TRBV4-1|TRBD2|NA|TRBJ2-1
CASSQRAGLNNEQFF
TGCGCCAGCAGCCAAAGGGCGGGACTAAACAATGAGCAGTTCTTC
>TRBV6-1|NA|many|TRBJ2-7
CASRSGRTAPYEQYF
TGTGCCAGCAGAAGTGGTCGGACTGCCCCCTACGAGCAGTACTTC
>TRBV3-1|TRBD1|many|TRBJ1-2
CASSQRDRGFYGYTF
TGTGCCAGCAGCCAGCGGGACAGGGGTTTCTATGGCTACACCTTC
>TRBV6-1|NA|NA|TRBJ2-7
CASSEALNDYYEQYF
TGTGCCAGCAGTGAAGCGCTAAACGACTACTACGAGCAGTACTTC
>TRBV7-3|NA|NA|TRBJ1-5
CASSPGLPSNQPQHF
TGTGCCAGCAGCCCGGGACTTCCTAGCAATCAGCCCCAGCATTTT
>TRBV18|NA|few|TRBJ2-1
CASSTRQASTSNEQFF
TGTGCCAGCTCGACTAGACAGGCCTCGACGTCCAATGAGCAGTTCTTC
>TRBV28|TRBD2|many|TRBJ2-7
CASSFPTGLAGEYEQYF
TGTGCCAGCAGTTTCCCTACGGGACTAGCGGGAGAGTACGAGCAGTACTTC
>TRBV18|NA|many|TRBJ2-2
CASRDGNTGELFF
TGTGCCAGCCGAGACGGGAACACCGGGGAGCTGTTTTTT
>TRBV28|NA|many|TRBJ1-2
CASRKDGYTF
TGTGCCAGCAGAAAGGATGGCTACACCTTC
>TRBV5-8|NA|few|TRBJ2-3
CASSLEEGTSTDTQYF
TGTGCCAGCAGCTTGGAGGAAGGGACTAGCACAGATACGCAGTATTTT
>TRBV10-3|NA|NA|TRBJ1-6
CAISESRGESPLHF
TGTGCCATCAGTGAGTCCAGGGGAGAATCACCCCTCCACTTT
>TRBV5-4|NA|NA|TRBJ1-1
CASSLVGGRNTEAFF
TGTGCCAGCAGCTTGGTTGGCGGAAGGAACACTGAAGCTTTCTTT
>TRBV5-8|TRBD1|few|TRBJ1-5
CASSFEGGGGQPQHF
TGTGCCAGCAGCTTCGAAGGGGGCGGGGGACAGCCCCAGCATTTT
>TRBV7-2|TRBD2|NA|TRBJ2-2
CASSLRTSVNTGELFF
TGTGCCAGCAGCCTCAGGACTAGCGTAAACACCGGGGAGCTGTTTTTT
>TRBV28|TRBD2|many|TRBJ2-5
CASRNLAGGRQETQYF
TGTGCCAGCAGAAACCTAGCGGGGGGGCGGCAAGAGACCCAGTACTTC
>TRBV28|TRBD1|few|TRBJ1-2
CASSKPGQGKKGYTF
TGTGCCAGCAGTAAACCGGGACAGGGAAAAAAGGGCTACACCTTC
>TRBV6-2/TRBV6-3|NA|many|TRBJ1-5
CASSYSAANQPQHF
TGTGCCAGCAGTTACTCGGCAGCGAATCAGCCCCAGCATTTT
>TRBV9|TRBD1|few|TRBJ1-1
CASSVGGTGITEAFF
TGTGCCAGCAGCGTAGGCGGGACAGGGATTACTGAAGCTTTCTTT
>TRBV11-2|TRBD2|NA|TRBJ2-2
CASSIELAGLYTGEPFF
TGTGCCAGCAGCATAGAGTTAGCGGGATTGTATACCGGGGAGCCGTTTTTT
>TRBV11-1|TRBD1|many|TRBJ1-1
CASSLSQGDRGTEAFF
TGTGCCAGCAGCTTATCGCAGGGGGACCGGGGCACTGAAGCTTTCTTT
>TRBV9|NA|NA|TRBJ2-5
CASSAGQYQETQYF
TGTGCCAGCAGCGCAGGACAGTACCAAGAGACCCAGTACTTC
>TRBV7-2|TRBD1|many|TRBJ1-2
CASSLETGHYGYTF
TGTGCCAGCAGCTTAGAGACAGGGCACTATGGCTACACCTTC
>TRBV18|NA|NA|TRBJ1-2
CASSPTAVFGYTF
TGTGCCAGCTCACCGACAGCTGTATTTGGCTACACCTTC
>TRBV11-2|TRBD2|many|TRBJ2-1
CASSPTSGPYNEQFF
TGTGCCAGCAGCCCAACTAGCGGACCCTACAATGAGCAGTTCTTC
>TRBV6-1|NA|NA|TRBJ2-3
CASSPSSGSGADTQYF
TGTGCCAGCAGCCCGTCTTCAGGTTCGGGGGCGGATACGCAGTATTTT
>TRBV10-3|NA|few|TRBJ1-1
CASRAANTEAFF
TGTGCCTCCAGGGCGGCGAACACTGAAGCTTTCTTT
>TRBV12-3/TRBV12-4|TRBD1|many|TRBJ2-2
CASSLTGYGGELFF
TGTGCCAGCAGTTTGACAGGGTACGGCGGGGAGCTGTTTTTT
>TRBV18|NA|many|TRBJ1-5
CASSPGQTAQPQHF
TGTGCCAGCTCACCAGGACAGACCGCCCAGCCCCAGCATTTT
>TRBV28|NA|many|TRBJ2-4
CASSSSGRGNIQYF
TGTGCCAGCAGTTCGTCGGGGCGGGGAAACATTCAGTACTTC
>TRBV9|TRBD1|few|TRBJ1-2
CASSETWDRGFYGYTF
TGTGCCAGCAGCGAAACCTGGGACAGGGGATTCTATGGCTACACCTTC
>TRBV13|NA|NA|TRBJ1-1
CASSLGWPEAFF
TGTGCCAGCAGCTTAGGGTGGCCTGAAGCTTTCTTT
>TRBV6-6|NA|NA|TRBJ1-4
CASSYSSRVVEKLFF
TGTGCCAGCAGTTACTCAAGCAGGGTTGTTGAAAAACTGTTTTTT
>TRBV5-6|NA|NA|TRBJ2-2
CASSWGTTGEVFF
TGTGCCAGCAGCTGGGGAACTACAGGGGAGGTGTTTTTT
>TRBV20-1|TRBD1|many|TRBJ1-1
CSARDPDRVGTEAFF
TGCAGTGCTAGAGACCCTGACAGGGTGGGCACTGAAGCTTTCTTT
>TRBV5-1|NA|few|TRBJ2-5
CASSLVGAESQETQYF
TGCGCCAGCAGCTTGGTGGGGGCGGAGTCCCAAGAGACCCAGTACTTC
>TRBV27|TRBD2|few|TRBJ2-7
CASSFSGGPYEQYF
TGTGCCAGCAGTTTCAGCGGGGGGCCCTACGAGCAGTACTTC
>TRBV2|NA|NA|TRBJ1-3
CASSFSGAGNTIYF
TGTGCCAGCAGCTTTTCAGGTGCAGGAAACACCATATATTTT
>TRBV6-2/TRBV6-3|TRBD2|few|TRBJ2-1
CASSYSPTSGRIHNEQFF
TGTGCCAGCAGCTATTCCCCAACTAGCGGGAGGATCCACAATGAGCAGTTCTTC
>TRBV19|TRBD1|few|TRBJ2-7
CASSIGQGSYEQYF
TGTGCCAGTAGTATCGGACAGGGGAGCTACGAGCAGTACTTC
>TRBV5-1|NA|NA|TRBJ1-4
CASSYTNTNEKLFF
TGCGCCAGCAGCTATACTAACACTAATGAAAAACTGTTTTTT
>TRBV7-2|TRBD1|many|TRBJ2-5
CASSITGDAETQYF
TGTGCCAGCAGCATTACAGGGGATGCAGAGACCCAGTACTTC
>TRBV28|TRBD1|NA|TRBJ1-5
CASSLKTGTGGYSNQPPHF
TGTGCCAGCAGTCTAAAGACCGGGACAGGGGGATATAGCAATCAGCCCCCGCATTTT
>TRBV29-1|TRBD2|NA|TRBJ2-7
CSASGLAGGDTYEQYF
TGCAGCGCCTCTGGACTAGCGGGAGGGGATACCTACGAGCAGTACTTC
>TRBV18|NA|NA|TRBJ1-2
CASSPPTELYGYTF
TGTGCCAGCTCACCACCCACCGAATTGTATGGCTACACCTTC